This T cell receptor (beta chain) comes out of a study of control samples from healthy donors and cancer patients. The sample holds a few counts of this clone. Profiled with immunoSEQ multiplex PCR; TCRdb holds only in-frame clones, not every one. Counted here are 100,000 or so clones, around three quarters occurring once; the ten biggest clones make up 8% to 11%. Source material: blood. The sequence was collected from a woman aged 25-40 years in good health.

CDR3 DNA: TGTGCCTGGAGTGTTGATCTCTCCTACGAGCAGTACTTC. It is translated as CAWSVDLSYEQYF. The chain uses TRBV30 and TRBJ2-7; D ambiguous. This CDR3 spans 13 amino acids. The V and J ends lost 0 bases and 0 bases respectively, with 6 bases between them. The germline V gene encodes CDR1 GTSNPN and CDR2 SVGIG (reference sequence).